This T cell receptor (beta chain) was identified in a study of naive and memory T cell subsets. Study outcomes and limitations: Over 90% of naive TCR sequences appeared only once, unlike memory subsets. Naive repertoires, especially CD8, held a few larger clonotypes, possibly memory cells re-expressing CD45RA. Clonotypes here are unpaired alpha or beta chain sequences. From naive to CM, EM and EMRA, diversity decreased and Gini increased.

An equimolar mix of two oligonucleotides served as the beta constant-region primer for TRBC1 and TRBC2. Ligated cDNA was amplified by four rounds of PCR with nested alpha and beta constant-region primers and SP2. A 12-nucleotide UMI and the SP2 primer were added to the cDNA 3' end by oligonucleotide ligation. TCRdb reprocessed the UMI-ligation and nested PCR reads via MiXCR and lists one record per CDR3 protein. The profile shows roughly 140,000 distinct CDR3 sequences, approximately 20% of them singletons. The V gene's germline CDR1 is SGHNT and CDR2 YYREEE (reference sequence). V was cut by 4 bases and J by 8 bases, with 19 bases left in between. The CDR3 has 15 residues. Concerning this clonotype itself: The antigen is not known.

Sequenced: naive CD8+ T cells from blood. This sequence was found in a human donor in good health. The genes are TRBV5-4 and TRBJ2-1, with D perhaps matching TRBD1 (5 bases). The CDR3 region has the DNA TGTGCCAGCAGCCTGCAAGCCGGACACATCGATGAGCAGTTCTTC. Translating it yields CASSLQAGHIDEQFF. Complete variable domain (other parts from reference TRBV5-4 and TRBJ2-1): ETGVTQSPTHLIKTRGQQVTLRCSSQSGHNTVSWYQQALGQGPQFIFQYYREEENGRGNFPPRFSGLQFPNYSSELNVNALELDDSALYLCASSLQAGHIDEQFFGPGTRLTVL.